This T cell receptor (beta chain) was documented in a study of blood T cell repertoires in COVID-19. Profiled with immunoSEQ multiplex PCR; TCRdb holds only in-frame clones, not every one. Of 200,000 or so clones in the sample, roughly 84% were seen once. V lost 6 bases, J lost 7 bases, and 13 bases lay in between. Looked up from germline, CDR1 is KGHSH and CDR2 is LQKENI. This CDR3 contains 13 residues. Participants had their cohort set by participant-reported clinical history. The clonotype originates from a man aged 35 to 55 who had recovered from COVID-19. The chain couples TRBV18 to TRBJ2-1; possible D gene TRBD2, 5 bases. The sample taken for sequencing was PBMCs or T cells enriched from blood (not recorded which). CDR3 coding DNA: TGTGCCAGCTCGCTTGCGGACTTAAATGAGCAGTTCTTC. Translating gives CASSLADLNEQFF. The full variable domain, its missing parts supplied by reference TRBV18 and TRBJ2-1, is NAGVMQNPRHLVRRRGQEARLRCSPMKGHSHVYWYRQLPEEGLKFMVYLQKENIIDESGMPKERFSAEFPKEGPSILRIQQVVRGDSAAYFCASSLADLNEQFFGPGTRLTVL.